This T cell receptor (beta chain) was recovered during a study of blood T cells in healthy people across ages. Study results and limitations: Roughly linear age-related decline in beta diversity appeared, significant by age around 38.

Alongside a J-beta primer mix, a sample-barcoded 5' primer served in a second PCR lasting about 7 to 11 cycles. TCRdb re-derived calls from the 5' RACE reads in MiXCR, one entry per CDR3 protein. This table holds around 1,500,000 distinct CDR3 sequences, roughly 40% found once. Points on this clonotype: Its antigen remains unidentified.

The trim removed 3 bases at V and 0 bases at J, leaving 5 bases unmatched. Germline V lookup: CDR1 SGDLS, CDR2 YYNGEE. The CDR3 spans 16 residues. The specimen was blood. The TCR was taken from a woman aged 18-29 years in good health. This rearrangement joins TRBV9 to TRBJ2-1; TRBD2 matches at 8 bases. CDR3 sequence reads: CASSAAGTSSYNEQFF. Here the CDR3 DNA reads TGTGCCAGCAGCGCAGCCGGGACTAGCTCCTACAATGAGCAGTTCTTC.